What follows are 10 T cell receptor beta chains derived from one specimen sequenced in a study of shared clonotypes between healthy human individuals (dated by TCRdb to 2018 to 2021). For the CD8 naive samples, CD45RO-negative cells were positively selected for CCR7, yielding a CD45RA+CCR7+ population from which TemRA cells were excluded. The receptor library was made with the immunoSEQ multiplex PCR assay. In TCRdb, the immuneACCESS table is reduced to in-frame sequences with V and J assigned. These tables do not hold every clone; where another copy was compared, an unresolved V gene accounts for under half, and the others remain unexplained. This sample gives about 680,000 clones in total; about 90% of them show up just once. Roughly 22% of the sample is held by the ten biggest clonotypes. Sequencing was performed on naive CD8+ T cells sorted from blood. What this sample's cell subset or site label stands for: CD45RA+CCR7+. These receptors all stem from a man aged 25-45 years in good health.

The chain joins TRBV29-1 to TRBJ1-1; D unclear. This CDR3 is 13 amino acids long. V was shortened by 2 bases and J by 2 bases, with 9 bases between the two germline ends. The V gene's germline CDR1 is SQVTM and CDR2 ANQGSEA. CDR3 amino acids: CSVERPDNTEAFF. For the CDR3, the DNA is TGCAGCGTTGAACGTCCAGATAACACTGAAGCTTTCTTT.

The chain employs TRBV2 and TRBJ2-7; D unresolved. CDR1 is SNHLY and CDR2 is FYNNEI in the germline V gene. The CDR3 length is 14 residues. V was clipped by 3 bases and J by 4 bases, with 13 bases between them. The DNA of the CDR3 is TGTGCCAGCAGTGATTCCCTAGTGATTTACGAGCAGTACTTC. Protein sequence: CASSDSLVIYEQYF. Filled out from reference TRBV2 and TRBJ2-7, the complete variable domain reads EPEVTQTPSHQVTQMGQEVILRCVPISNHLYFYWYRQILGQKVEFLVSFYNNEISEKSEIFDDQFSVERPDGSNFTLKIRSTKLEDSAMYFCASSDSLVIYEQYFGPGTRLTVT.

The CDR3: CASSYSSNPDTQYF. In nucleotides, the CDR3 is TGTGCCAGCAGTTACTCGAGTAACCCAGATACGCAGTATTTT. This chain joins TRBV6-5 and TRBJ2-3; D gene ambiguous. This CDR3 contains 14 residues. Trimming took 0 bases from V and 4 from J, leaving 8 bases between them. Germline V gene lookup returns CDR1 MNHEY and CDR2 SVGAGI.

Points on this clone: The same CDR3 also results from other DNA sequences found in this sample. The genes are TRBV19 and TRBJ1-1; D unclear. Germline V gene lookup returns CDR1 LNHDA and CDR2 SQIVND (reference sequence). V lost 4 bases and J lost 1, with 7 bases in between. The CDR3 runs to 13 residues. The CDR3 nucleotides read TGTGCCAGTAGTACCACAGCGAACACTGAAGCTTTCTTT. Protein product: CASSTTANTEAFF.

The chain couples TRBV5-1 to TRBJ2-5, with no clear D. Germline V gene data show CDR1 as SGHRS and CDR2 as YFSETQ. This CDR3 has 16 residues. Trimming took off 7 bases at V and 3 bases at J, with 22 bases between the two ends. In DNA, the CDR3 is TGCGCCAGCCGGTACCGGGCCCTCCCCCCTGAAGAGACCCAGTACTTC. This translates into CASRYRALPPEETQYF.

This chain joins TRBV15 and TRBJ2-2, with D possibly matching TRBD2 (5 bases). Per germline, CDR1 LNHNV and CDR2 YYDKDF (reference sequence). V was cut by 0 bases and J by 5 bases, with 16 bases left in between. This CDR3 region has 17 residues. CDR3: CATSRDLVDSGTGELFF. The CDR3 DNA is TGTGCCACCAGCAGAGATCTGGTGGACTCGGGGACCGGGGAGCTGTTTTTT. The full variable domain, its missing parts supplied by reference TRBV15 and TRBJ2-2, is DAMVIQNPRYQVTQFGKPVTLSCSQTLNHNVMYWYQQKSSQAPKLLFHYYDKDFNNEADTPDNFQSRRPNTSFCFLDIRSPGLGDTAMYLCATSRDLVDSGTGELFFGEGSRLTVL.

The chain uses TRBV18 and TRBJ2-1; 10 nucleotides line up with TRBD2. The CDR3 contains 16 residues. Trimming cost V 1 base and J 2 bases; bases outside gene matches: 2. In germline, CDR1 is KGHSH, CDR2 LQKENI. CDR3 amino acids: CASSPRTSGTYNEQFF. In DNA form, the CDR3 reads TGTGCCAGCTCACCACGGACTAGCGGAACCTACAATGAGCAGTTCTTC.

In this sample, this clone turned up once. The chain employs TRBV7-2 and TRBJ2-3; 12 bases agree with TRBD2. The CDR3 covers 15 residues. Germline-derived CDR1 and CDR2 are SGHTA and FQGNSA. The V segment lost 5 bases and the J segment 5 bases; nucleotides outside the gene matches: 5. The DNA for the CDR3 is TGTGCCAGCAGCCCGACTAGCGGGAGTGTAGATACGCAGTATTTT. Its translation is CASSPTSGSVDTQYF.

The genes are TRBV6-6 and TRBJ2-7; 8 positions match TRBD1. V lost 4 bases and J lost 3; bases outside the gene matches: 2. This CDR3 has 13 amino acids. Germline CDR1 and CDR2: MNHNY and SVGAGI (reference sequence). The CDR3 spells CASSLTGDYEQYF. DNA of the CDR3: TGTGCCAGCAGTTTGACAGGGGACTACGAGCAGTACTTC.

A single count supports this clone. V gene TRBV15 combines with J gene TRBJ2-1; D perhaps matches TRBD1 (6 bases). The CDR3 has 16 amino acids. Per germline, CDR1 LNHNV and CDR2 YYDKDF (reference sequence). Trimming removed 2 bases at V and 8 bases at J, with 19 bases between. Here the CDR3 DNA reads TGTGCCACCAGCAGACCAATAGGACAGCAGAACGATGAGCAGTTCTTC. This codes for CATSRPIGQQNDEQFF.